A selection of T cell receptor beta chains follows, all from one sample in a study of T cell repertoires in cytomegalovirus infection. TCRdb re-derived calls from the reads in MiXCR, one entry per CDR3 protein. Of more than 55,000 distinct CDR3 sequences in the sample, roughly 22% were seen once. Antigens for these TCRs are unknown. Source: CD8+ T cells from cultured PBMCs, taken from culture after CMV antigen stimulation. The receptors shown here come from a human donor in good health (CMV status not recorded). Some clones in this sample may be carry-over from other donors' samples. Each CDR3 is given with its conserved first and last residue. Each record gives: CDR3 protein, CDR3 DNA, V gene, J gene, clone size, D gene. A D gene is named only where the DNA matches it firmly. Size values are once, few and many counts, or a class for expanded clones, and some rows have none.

CDR3aa: CASSHGGGFAEAFF
CDR3nt: TGCGCCAGCAGCCATGGTGGGGGGTTCGCTGAAGCTTTCTTT
v_gene: TRBV4-3
j_gene: TRBJ1-1
abundance: few
d_gene: .

CDR3aa: CASSWNRGSRHEQFF
CDR3nt: TGTGCCAGCAGTTGGAACAGGGGATCACGGCATGAGCAGTTCTTC
v_gene: TRBV6-2/TRBV6-3
j_gene: TRBJ2-1
abundance: .
d_gene: TRBD1

CDR3aa: CASSLGDTNYGYTF
CDR3nt: TGTGCCAGCAGCTTAGGGGACACTAACTATGGCTACACCTTC
v_gene: TRBV7-9
j_gene: TRBJ1-2
abundance: few
d_gene: .

CDR3aa: CASRGQGDYGYTF
CDR3nt: TGTGCCAGCCGAGGACAGGGCGACTATGGCTACACCTTC
v_gene: TRBV7-3
j_gene: TRBJ1-2
abundance: few
d_gene: TRBD1

CDR3aa: CASSLLETQYF
CDR3nt: TGTGCCAGCAGTTTATTGGAGACCCAGTACTTC
v_gene: TRBV28
j_gene: TRBJ2-5
abundance: many
d_gene: .

CDR3aa: CASSYGMGNTEAFF
CDR3nt: TGTGCCAGCAGTTACGGGATGGGGAACACTGAAGCTTTCTTT
v_gene: TRBV6-5
j_gene: TRBJ1-1
abundance: few
d_gene: .

CDR3aa: CASSPIRDTSSYEQYF
CDR3nt: TGTGCCAGCAGCCCGATCCGCGACACGAGCTCCTACGAGCAGTACTTC
v_gene: TRBV7-8
j_gene: TRBJ2-7
abundance: few
d_gene: .

CDR3aa: CASSPPRGQGAIYNEQFF
CDR3nt: TGTGCCAGCAGCCCCCCCCGGGGCCAGGGGGCCATCTACAATGAGCAGTTCTTC
v_gene: TRBV6-1
j_gene: TRBJ2-1
abundance: once
d_gene: TRBD1

CDR3aa: CASTLDDGHEAFF
CDR3nt: TGTGCCAGCACCCTCGATGACGGACATGAAGCTTTCTTT
v_gene: TRBV7-3
j_gene: TRBJ1-1
abundance: few
d_gene: .

CDR3aa: CASSLALGGYTDTQYF
CDR3nt: TGTGCCAGCAGCTTAGCGCTGGGGGGTTACACAGATACGCAGTATTTT
v_gene: TRBV7-2
j_gene: TRBJ2-3
abundance: few
d_gene: .

CDR3aa: CASSLDLPGVVRDRDYEQYF
CDR3nt: TGTGCCAGCAGCTTAGATCTGCCAGGAGTAGTCCGGGACAGGGACTACGAGCAGTACTTC
v_gene: TRBV11-2
j_gene: TRBJ2-7
abundance: .
d_gene: TRBD1

CDR3aa: CASREGQNSPLHF
CDR3nt: TGTGCCAGCAGGGAGGGACAAAATTCACCCCTCCACTTT
v_gene: TRBV7-2
j_gene: TRBJ1-6
abundance: large
d_gene: .

CDR3aa: CATSDLRTGGPDTGELFF
CDR3nt: TGTGCCACCAGTGATTTGAGGACAGGGGGCCCCGACACCGGGGAGCTGTTTTTT
v_gene: TRBV24-1
j_gene: TRBJ2-2
abundance: .
d_gene: TRBD1

CDR3aa: CASSPLTSGGPEEQFF
CDR3nt: TGTGCCAGCAGCCCGCTGACTAGCGGGGGGCCGGAGGAGCAGTTCTTC
v_gene: TRBV7-9
j_gene: TRBJ2-1
abundance: .
d_gene: TRBD2

CDR3aa: CASSLLLASTDTQYF
CDR3nt: TGTGCCAGCAGTTTATTACTAGCTAGCACAGATACGCAGTATTTT
v_gene: TRBV12-3/TRBV12-4
j_gene: TRBJ2-3
abundance: .
d_gene: .

CDR3aa: CATLQGSYNEQFF
CDR3nt: TGTGCCACTCTGCAAGGATCCTACAATGAGCAGTTCTTC
v_gene: TRBV6-6
j_gene: TRBJ2-1
abundance: few
d_gene: .

CDR3aa: CASSVGQPFLNGYTF
CDR3nt: TGTGCCAGCAGCGTAGGGCAGCCCTTTTTGAATGGCTACACCTTC
v_gene: TRBV9
j_gene: TRBJ1-2
abundance: .
d_gene: .

CDR3aa: CASSQELAGGPTDTQYF
CDR3nt: TGTGCCAGCAGCCAAGAGCTGGCGGGGGGGCCCACAGATACGCAGTATTTT
v_gene: TRBV4-2
j_gene: TRBJ2-3
abundance: .
d_gene: TRBD2

CDR3aa: CASSLFSGRSSYEQYF
CDR3nt: TGTGCCAGCAGTTTATTTTCCGGCCGAAGCTCCTACGAGCAGTACTTC
v_gene: TRBV28
j_gene: TRBJ2-7
abundance: few
d_gene: .

CDR3aa: CASSPGQYTEAFF
CDR3nt: TGTGCCAGCAGCCCTGGACAGTACACTGAAGCTTTCTTT
v_gene: TRBV7-6
j_gene: TRBJ1-1
abundance: .
d_gene: .

CDR3aa: CASSPGQGLSYEQYF
CDR3nt: TGTGCCAGCAGCCCCGGACAGGGGCTCTCCTACGAGCAGTACTTC
v_gene: TRBV28
j_gene: TRBJ2-7
abundance: many
d_gene: TRBD1

CDR3aa: CASSLNPEGAGNEQFF
CDR3nt: TGTGCCAGCAGCCTCAACCCGGAGGGGGCCGGGAATGAGCAGTTCTTC
v_gene: TRBV4-2
j_gene: TRBJ2-1
abundance: few
d_gene: .

CDR3aa: CASSDTLQAYRYGYTF
CDR3nt: TGTGCCAGCAGTGATACACTGCAGGCCTACCGGTATGGCTACACCTTC
v_gene: TRBV28
j_gene: TRBJ1-2
abundance: many
d_gene: .

CDR3aa: CASLQETQYF
CDR3nt: TGTGCCAGCCTCCAAGAGACCCAGTACTTC
v_gene: TRBV2
j_gene: TRBJ2-5
abundance: .
d_gene: .

CDR3aa: CASSLGGTGVNSPLHF
CDR3nt: TGTGCCAGCAGCCTAGGAGGGACAGGGGTTAATTCACCCCTCCACTTT
v_gene: TRBV7-2
j_gene: TRBJ1-6
abundance: .
d_gene: TRBD1

CDR3aa: CASTFDRNTGELFF
CDR3nt: TGTGCCAGCACCTTCGATAGAAACACCGGGGAGCTGTTTTTT
v_gene: TRBV12-3/TRBV12-4
j_gene: TRBJ2-2
abundance: few
d_gene: .

CDR3aa: CASSLGGEFNEKLFF
CDR3nt: TGCGCCAGCAGCCTAGGGGGGGAGTTTAATGAAAAACTGTTTTTT
v_gene: TRBV4-3
j_gene: TRBJ1-4
abundance: .
d_gene: .